Below, 25 T cell receptor beta chains from the same sample are listed, as sequenced in a study of T cell responses to AZD1222 COVID-19 vaccine. Using immunoSEQ multiplex PCR, the repertoire was profiled, and TCRdb retains in-frame clones only, with some absent. The sample has approximately 120,000 clones; more than 75% are singletons. Sequencing was performed on peripheral blood, taken 28 days after the second AZD1222 dose. The receptor set was obtained from an adult who received the AZD1222 COVID-19 vaccine.

The chain uses TRBV29-1 and TRBJ1-2; D remains unclear. The CDR3 is 11 residues long. V was shortened by 3 bases and J by 4 bases, with 6 bases between the two germline ends. CDR1 SQVTM and CDR2 ANQGSEA come from the germline V gene. The DNA for the CDR3 is TGCAGCGTTGATGGTACCTATGGCTACACCTTC. This encodes CSVDGTYGYTF.

CDR3 in DNA: TGTGCCAGCAGTGAAGTAGGGGGCTACAATCAGCCCCAGCATTTT. Translation gives CASSEVGGYNQPQHF. The J gene is TRBJ1-5, the V gene TRBV6-1; the match to TRBD1 covers 7 bases. The CDR3 contains 15 residues. CDR1 and CDR2 from the germline V gene are MNHNS and SASEGT. V trimming: 1 base; J trimming: 3 bases; junction bases outside the gene matches: 3.

J is TRBJ1-3 and V is TRBV3-1 (or the pseudogene TRBV3-2); D is possibly TRBD1 (5 bases). Trimming took off 2 bases at V and 3 bases at J, with 11 bases between the two ends. This CDR3 is built from 15 residues. CDR1 is LGHDT, CDR2 YNNKEL, per germline (reference sequence). Written as DNA, the CDR3 is TGTGCCAGCAGCCAACAGGGAGGGAGTGGAAACACCATATATTTT. The encoded protein is CASSQQGGSGNTIYF.

In the case of this clone: The same CDR3 can be traced to other DNA sequences in this sample. The gene calls are TRBV7-9 and TRBJ1-2, with TRBD1 identical over 7 bases. Germline CDR1 reads SEHNR; CDR2 reads FQNEAQ (reference sequence). Losses at the gene ends were 5 bases for V and 4 bases for J; bases not matched to a gene: 4. This CDR3 is 13 amino acids long. The chain's CDR3 is CASSPGQRYGYTF. The CDR3, as DNA: TGTGCCAGCAGCCCGGGACAGCGCTATGGCTACACCTTC.

The chain carries TRBV6-2 or TRBV6-3 and TRBJ1-5; D is unresolved. This CDR3 has 14 amino acids. V lost 2 bases, J lost 3 bases, and 8 bases lay in between. Germline lookup yields CDR1 MNHEY and CDR2 SVGEGT. The CDR3 DNA is TGTGCCAGCAGTTACGCGGAGGACAATCAGCCCCAGCATTTT. Amino acid sequence: CASSYAEDNQPQHF.

The V call is TRBV7-2, the J call TRBJ2-2; 8 bases line up with TRBD2. V shed 7 bases and J 3 bases; nucleotides not matched to a gene: 10. The CDR3 extends over 16 amino acids. The germline CDR1 and CDR2 sequences are SGHTA and FQGNSA. In DNA form, the CDR3 reads TGTGCCAGCACCGTATCCAGCGGGGGCGACACCGGGGAGCTGTTTTTT. Translating it yields CASTVSSGGDTGELFF.

This sequence joins TRBV24-1 and TRBJ1-2, with D perhaps matching TRBD1 (5 bases). Germline assignment: CDR1 KGHDR and CDR2 SFDVKD. Between the trimmed V and J ends, which lost 7 bases and 4 bases, there was a span of 9 bases. This CDR3 spans 12 amino acids. The CDR3 nucleotides read TGTGCCACCAGCCGGGGCAGCTATGGCTACACCTTC. Amino acids: CATSRGSYGYTF.

This clone was picked up one time. The chain uses TRBV19 and TRBJ1-1; 8 bases are shared with TRBD1. After removal of 3 bases from V and 3 bases from J, the junction contained 3 bases not matched to a gene. This CDR3 has 14 residues. Germline CDR1 LNHDA, CDR2 SQIVND (reference sequence). DNA for the CDR3: TGTGCCAGTAGTATGACAGGGGTGGACACTGAAGCTTTCTTT. This gives the protein CASSMTGVDTEAFF.

This chain connects TRBV19 to TRBJ1-1; D is unresolved. The CDR3 has 12 amino acids. Trimming took 10 bases from V and 1 from J, leaving 10 bases between them. From germline, CDR1 is LNHDA and CDR2 SQIVND (reference sequence). Written as DNA, the CDR3 is TGTGCCACCCGAATGGGGAACACTGAAGCTTTCTTT. This codes for CATRMGNTEAFF.

In its sample, this clone was seen once. J is TRBJ2-7 and V is TRBV15; 8 bases are a match to TRBD1. Trimming took 0 bases from V and 0 from J; bases not matched to a gene: 4. Germline CDR1 is LNHNV and CDR2 is YYDKDF (reference sequence). The length of the CDR3 is 16 residues. CDR3 in amino acids: CATSRDRTGSSYEQYF. The CDR3 nucleotides are TGTGCCACCAGCAGAGATCGGACAGGGAGCTCCTACGAGCAGTACTTC.

V gene TRBV9 combines with J gene TRBJ1-1, with D tentatively TRBD1 (6 bases). Germline CDR1 and CDR2: SGDLS and YYNGEE. This CDR3 has 15 amino acids. V shed 3 bases and J shed 0 bases, with 12 bases lying between them. CDR3 region: CASSAQGSVNTEAFF. The CDR3 DNA is TGTGCCAGCAGCGCACAGGGTTCCGTGAACACTGAAGCTTTCTTT.

V usage is TRBV6-6 and J usage is TRBJ1-5; 9 bases match TRBD1. This CDR3 comprises 16 residues. Unmatched junction bases numbered 15, after V lost 5 bases and J lost 10 bases. Germline CDR1 reads MNHNY; CDR2 reads SVGAGI (reference sequence). The CDR3 DNA follows: TGTGCCAGCAGTCGACTACTACAGGGGGCCCCTACTCCCCAGCATTTT. It translates to CASSRLLQGAPTPQHF.

The rearrangement links TRBV6-1 to TRBJ1-2; D gene ambiguous. V dropped 1 base and J dropped 5 bases, with 14 bases sitting between them. CDR3 length: 15 residues. The germline CDR1 and CDR2 sequences are MNHNS and SASEGT. CDR3: CASSEGYGGLYGYTF. The CDR3 DNA follows: TGTGCCAGCAGTGAAGGGTACGGCGGGTTGTATGGCTACACCTTC.

V usage is TRBV11-2 and J usage is TRBJ2-2; 8 bases align to TRBD1. Germline V gene data show CDR1 as SGHAT and CDR2 as FQNNGV. The CDR3 covers 18 residues. Trimming at V came to 5 bases and at J to 1 base, leaving 12 bases not matched to a gene. Here the CDR3 reads CASSPYPSGTGNTGELFF. CDR3 nucleotide sequence: TGTGCCAGCAGCCCGTATCCCTCCGGGACAGGGAACACCGGGGAGCTGTTTTTT.

CDR3 in DNA: TGTGCCAGCAGCCAAGGCCCCGGGGGCGACGGCTACGAGCAGTACTTC. Its translation: CASSQGPGGDGYEQYF. The rearrangement uses TRBV14 and TRBJ2-7; D could derive from TRBD1 or TRBD2 (6 bases each). Trimming pared 1 base from V and 3 bases from J, leaving 16 bases between. Per the germline V gene, CDR1 is SGHDN and CDR2 is FVKESK. The CDR3 has 16 residues.

The chain joins TRBV29-1 to TRBJ2-3, with 10 bases identical to TRBD2. V dropped 0 bases and J dropped 6; count of bases not matched to a gene: 3. Germline CDR1 and CDR2: SQVTM and ANQGSEA. The length of the CDR3 is 14 residues. The CDR3 here is CSVEEGSGGDTQYF. Written as DNA, the CDR3 is TGCAGCGTTGAAGAAGGTAGCGGGGGGGATACGCAGTATTTT.

This chain connects TRBV12-3 or TRBV12-4 to TRBJ2-5, with TRBD2 as a possible D gene (6 bases). The CDR3 loop spans 13 amino acids. With 7 bases removed from V and 2 bases from J, the gap between germline ends came to 11 bases. In nucleotides, the CDR3 is TGTGCCAGCACAACGGGGGTACAAGAGACCCAGTACTTC. Residues: CASTTGVQETQYF.

The CDR3 DNA reads as TGTGCCAGCAGCCCCGGAAGGGGGCCGAGGACCGGGGAGCTGTTTTTT. Translation gives CASSPGRGPRTGELFF. The V gene is TRBV7-9, the J gene TRBJ2-2; 7 positions match TRBD1. This CDR3 has 16 amino acids. V was pared by 5 bases and J by 5 bases, with 11 bases of the junction left unmatched. Germline V gives CDR1 SEHNR, CDR2 FQNEAQ (reference sequence). Full variable domain (outside the CDR3, taken from reference TRBV7-9 and TRBJ2-2): DTGVSQNPRHKITKRGQNVTFRCDPISEHNRLYWYRQTLGQGPEFLTYFQNEAQLEKSRLLSDRFSAERPKGSFSTLEIQRTEQGDSAMYLCASSPGRGPRTGELFFGEGSRLTVL.

This clone was observed a handful of times. CDR3 DNA sequence: TGTGCCAGCAGCGTAGTACAGGGGCACTCTGAAGCTTTCTTT. This sequence encodes CASSVVQGHSEAFF. This rearrangement joins TRBV9 to TRBJ1-1, with 7 bases lining up with TRBD1. The CDR3 runs to 14 residues. Unmatched junction bases numbered 5, after V lost 0 bases and J lost 6 bases. Looked up from germline, CDR1 is SGDLS and CDR2 is YYNGEE.

As to this clone: Additional DNA sequences in this sample encode the identical CDR3. This chain connects TRBV5-4 to TRBJ2-7, with TRBD1 identical over 8 bases. Germline assignment: CDR1 SGHNT and CDR2 YYREEE (reference sequence). CDR3 length: 13 amino acids. Germline trimming cut 5 bases from V and 7 bases from J; bases unmatched to any gene: 8. CDR3 nucleotide sequence: TGTGCCAGCAGTTTGCCGGGGGACAGGGAGCAGTACTTC. This codes for CASSLPGDREQYF. Variable domain in full (rest from reference TRBV5-4 and TRBJ2-7): ETGVTQSPTHLIKTRGQQVTLRCSSQSGHNTVSWYQQALGQGPQFIFQYYREEENGRGNFPPRFSGLQFPNYSSELNVNALELDDSALYLCASSLPGDREQYFGPGTRLTVT.

The genes are TRBV6-5 and TRBJ2-1, with TRBD2 identical over 9 bases. The CDR3 spans 15 residues. V was pared by 2 bases and J by 15 bases, with 14 bases of the junction left unmatched. Germline V lookup: CDR1 MNHEY, CDR2 SVGAGI. CDR3 loop: CASSYGQSGGRPLFF. CDR3 DNA sequence: TGTGCCAGCAGTTACGGGCAAAGCGGGGGGAGACCTTTGTTCTTC.

This sequence joins TRBV4-1 and TRBJ2-3; 7 positions match TRBD2. The CDR3 has 19 residues. V shed 0 bases, J shed 5 bases, and the junction held 17 bases outside the gene matches. Germline CDR1 reads MGHRA; CDR2 reads YSYEKL. Here the CDR3 DNA reads TGCGCCAGCAGCCAAGATCAATCGGGGCTAGCGGTTCGTAGAGATACGCAGTATTTT. Encoded protein: CASSQDQSGLAVRRDTQYF.

This chain connects TRBV11-3 to TRBJ2-3; 7 bases fit TRBD1. This CDR3 comprises 15 residues. CDR1 is SGHNT and CDR2 is YENEEA in the germline V gene. V shed 1 base, J shed 4 bases, and the junction held 5 bases outside the gene matches. DNA for the CDR3: TGTGCCAGCAGCTTAGGACAGGGTGACGCAGATACGCAGTATTTT. Protein product: CASSLGQGDADTQYF.

The chain carries TRBV14 and TRBJ2-7; TRBD2 matches at 7 bases. Germline values: CDR1 SGHDN, CDR2 FVKESK. The CDR3 loop spans 15 amino acids. The junction had 6 bases not matched to a gene; V was cut back by 4 bases and J by 0 bases. CDR3 in DNA: TGTGCCAGCAGCCCGCAGCTAGCGGTCTCCTACGAGCAGTACTTC. This translates into CASSPQLAVSYEQYF.

The gene calls are TRBV7-2 and TRBJ1-3; no firm D call. The V and J ends lost 5 bases and 4 bases respectively, with 9 bases between them. CDR1 and CDR2 from the germline V gene are SGHTA and FQGNSA. The CDR3 spans 13 residues. The CDR3: CASSNVKGNTIYF. The CDR3 DNA reads TGTGCCAGCAGCAACGTAAAGGGAAACACCATATATTTT.